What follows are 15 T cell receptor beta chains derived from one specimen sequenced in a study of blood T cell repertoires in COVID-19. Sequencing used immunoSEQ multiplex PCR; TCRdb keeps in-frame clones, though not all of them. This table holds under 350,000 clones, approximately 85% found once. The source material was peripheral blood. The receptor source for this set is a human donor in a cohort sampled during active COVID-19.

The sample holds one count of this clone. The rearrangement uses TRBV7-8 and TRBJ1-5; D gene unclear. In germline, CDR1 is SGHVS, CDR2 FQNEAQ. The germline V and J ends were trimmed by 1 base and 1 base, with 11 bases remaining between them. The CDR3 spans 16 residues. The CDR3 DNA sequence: TGTGCCAGCAGCTTAGTGGGTGGGAGGAGCAATCAGCCCCAGCATTTT. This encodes CASSLVGGRSNQPQHF.

For the CDR3, the DNA is TGTGCCAGCAGCTTAACAGATACGCAGTATTTT. This translates into CASSLTDTQYF. This chain connects TRBV3-1 (or the pseudogene TRBV3-2) to TRBJ2-3, with no clear D. Per germline, CDR1 LGHDT and CDR2 YNNKEL (reference sequence). Trimming stripped 5 bases from V and 3 bases from J, with 3 bases between. The CDR3 runs to 11 residues.

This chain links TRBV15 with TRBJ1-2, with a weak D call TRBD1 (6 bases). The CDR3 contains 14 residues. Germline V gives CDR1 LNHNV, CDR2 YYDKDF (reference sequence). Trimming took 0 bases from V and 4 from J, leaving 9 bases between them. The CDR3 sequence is CATSREGGAYGYTF. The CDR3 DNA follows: TGTGCCACCAGCAGAGAGGGGGGGGCCTATGGCTACACCTTC.

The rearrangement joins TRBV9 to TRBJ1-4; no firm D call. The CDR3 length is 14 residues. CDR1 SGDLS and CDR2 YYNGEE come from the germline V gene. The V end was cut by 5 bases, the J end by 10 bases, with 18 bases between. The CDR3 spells CASSPYASGLKLFF. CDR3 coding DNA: TGTGCCAGCAGTCCCTACGCCTCGGGTCTAAAACTGTTTTTT.

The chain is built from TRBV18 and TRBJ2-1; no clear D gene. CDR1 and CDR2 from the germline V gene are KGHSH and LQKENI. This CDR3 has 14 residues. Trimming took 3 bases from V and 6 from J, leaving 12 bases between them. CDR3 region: CASSPGIHRNEQFF. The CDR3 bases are TGTGCCAGCTCACCGGGCATTCACCGCAATGAGCAGTTCTTC.

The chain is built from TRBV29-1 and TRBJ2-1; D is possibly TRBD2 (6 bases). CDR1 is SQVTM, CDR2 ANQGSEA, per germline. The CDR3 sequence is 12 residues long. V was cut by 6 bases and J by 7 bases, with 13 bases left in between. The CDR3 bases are TGCAGCGTCATCAGCGGGTGGAATGAGCAGTTCTTC. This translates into CSVISGWNEQFF.

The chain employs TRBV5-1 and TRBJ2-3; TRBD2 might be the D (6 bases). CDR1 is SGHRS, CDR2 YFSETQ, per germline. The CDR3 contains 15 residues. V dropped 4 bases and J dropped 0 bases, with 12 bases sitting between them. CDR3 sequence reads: CASSVAGTSTDTQYF. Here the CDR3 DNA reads TGCGCCAGCAGCGTTGCGGGGACTAGCACAGATACGCAGTATTTT.

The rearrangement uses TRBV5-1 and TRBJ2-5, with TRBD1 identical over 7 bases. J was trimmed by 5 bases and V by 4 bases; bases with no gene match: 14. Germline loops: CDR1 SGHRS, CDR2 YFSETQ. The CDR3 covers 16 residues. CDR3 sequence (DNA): TGCGCCAGCAGCCCTCCGACAGGGACGATCCGGGAGACCCAGTACTTC. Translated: CASSPPTGTIRETQYF.

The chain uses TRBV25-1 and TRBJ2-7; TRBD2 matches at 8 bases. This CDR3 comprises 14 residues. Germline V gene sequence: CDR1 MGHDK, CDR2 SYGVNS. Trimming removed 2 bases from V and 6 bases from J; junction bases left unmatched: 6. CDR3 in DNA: TGTGCCAGCAGTGAACCCGGGGGGGCTGGCGAGCAGTACTTC. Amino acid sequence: CASSEPGGAGEQYF.

The DNA of the CDR3 is TGCGCCAGCAGCCATCAGACCTCCGGGACTAGCGGGGGCTACGAGCAGTACTTC. Amino acid sequence: CASSHQTSGTSGGYEQYF. The chain joins TRBV4-1 to TRBJ2-7; 14 bases align to TRBD2. Germline CDR1 reads MGHRA; CDR2 reads YSYEKL. The CDR3 is 18 residues long. After removal of 3 bases from V and 3 bases from J, the junction contained 10 bases not matched to a gene.

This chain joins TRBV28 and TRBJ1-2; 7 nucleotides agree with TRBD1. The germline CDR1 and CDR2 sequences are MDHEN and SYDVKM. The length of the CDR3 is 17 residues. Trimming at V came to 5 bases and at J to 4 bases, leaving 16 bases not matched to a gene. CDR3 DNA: TGTGCCAGCAGTGGAGGAACTACCGGGACAGAACGCTATGGCTACACCTTC. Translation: CASSGGTTGTERYGYTF.

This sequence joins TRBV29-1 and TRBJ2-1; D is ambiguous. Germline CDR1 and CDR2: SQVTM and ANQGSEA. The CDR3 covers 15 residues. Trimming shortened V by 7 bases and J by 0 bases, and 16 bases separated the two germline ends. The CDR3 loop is CSGGSRLRSYNEQFF. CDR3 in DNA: TGCAGCGGGGGTTCGAGACTGCGCTCCTACAATGAGCAGTTCTTC.

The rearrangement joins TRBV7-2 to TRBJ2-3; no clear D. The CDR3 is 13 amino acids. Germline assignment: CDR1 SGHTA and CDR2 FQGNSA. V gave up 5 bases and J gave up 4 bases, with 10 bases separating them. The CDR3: CASSNIRADTQYF. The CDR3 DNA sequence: TGTGCCAGCAGCAATATCCGGGCAGATACGCAGTATTTT.

The CDR3 DNA reads as TGTGCCAGCAGCTCCGGGACTACCCCATCCGAGCAGTACTTC. Its protein is CASSSGTTPSEQYF. The V gene is TRBV28, the J gene TRBJ2-7, with TRBD2 matching over 7 bases. The germline CDR1 and CDR2 sequences are MDHEN and SYDVKM. Trimming at V came to 6 bases and at J to 6 bases, leaving 11 bases not matched to a gene. The length of the CDR3 is 14 residues. The whole variable domain, remainder taken from reference TRBV28 and TRBJ2-7, is DVKVTQSSRYLVKRTGEKVFLECVQDMDHENMFWYRQDPGLGLRLIYFSYDVKMKEKGDIPEGYSVSREKKERFSLILESASTNQTSMYLCASSSGTTPSEQYFGPGTRLTVT.

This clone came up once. CDR3 DNA: TGTGCCACCTGGAGAGCTTCTAGATACGAGCAGTACTTC. Encoded protein: CATWRASRYEQYF. The chain is built from TRBV6-5 and TRBJ2-7; no clear D. V was pared by 10 bases and J by 4 bases, with 17 bases between. The CDR3 loop spans 13 amino acids. Germline loops: CDR1 MNHEY, CDR2 SVGAGI.